Sequencing of this T cell receptor beta chain was carried out in a study of blood T cell repertoires in COVID-19. Study-wide background: Material from acute and convalescent COVID-19 was sourced from the United States, Italy and Spain.

Original handling: The assay estimated nucleated cells by amplifying reference gene primers. Profiling relied on immunoSEQ multiplex PCR, and the TCRdb table lists in-frame clones only, not all of them. That table gives V, J and clone size, and the DNA gave D and trimming. This repertoire shows roughly 170,000 clones, under 85% found once; its top ten account for around 6.8%. The germline gives CDR1 MNHEY, CDR2 SVGAGI. V was shortened by 2 bases and J by 5 bases, with 9 bases between the two germline ends. This CDR3 is 13 amino acids long. The table lists this clone with a count of one. Sequenced material: peripheral blood. J is TRBJ2-5 and V is TRBV6-5, with TRBD2 as a possible D gene (5 bases). This clonotype originated in a human donor in a cohort sampled during active COVID-19. CDR3 residues: CASSYGRAETQYF. CDR3 nucleotide sequence: TGTGCCAGCAGTTACGGGCGGGCGGAGACCCAGTACTTC.